This T cell receptor (beta chain) was captured by sequencing in a study of T cell responses to AZD1222 COVID-19 vaccine. Whole-study results and caveats: Only a handful of AZD1222 recipients, several in all, had baseline seropositivity. The donor group comprised mostly white British people and more females; the analysis possibly underestimated clonal diversity.

The repertoire was sequenced with immunoSEQ multiplex PCR; TCRdb's copy has only in-frame clones and lacks some. Here the sample spans more than 150,000 clones, approximately 90% being singletons. Per germline, CDR1 LGHNT and CDR2 FRNRAP. V lost 2 bases and J 1 base, leaving 12 bases between the germline ends. The CDR3 extends over 15 amino acids. Worth noting for this clone: Its antigen is still unknown.

The source of this sequence is an adult in good health. Sequenced here: peripheral blood, sampled on day 0 of AZD1222 vaccination. J is TRBJ2-7 and V is TRBV12-5; D may be TRBD1 or TRBD2 (6 bases each). The CDR3, as DNA: TGTGCTAGTGGTTTGTGGGGGGCAGGATCCTACGAGCAGTACTTC. It translates to CASGLWGAGSYEQYF.